One sample yielded the 18 T cell receptor beta chains listed below, sequenced in a study of human T cells and chemical hapten exposure. TCRdb re-analysed the RACE reads in MiXCR, keeping a single row per CDR3 protein. The data show about 70,000 distinct CDR3 sequences, approximately 11% seen once. The time point here: pre-sensitization, week 0. As for treatment: therapeutic diphenylcyclopropenone sensitization with weekly scalp DPC. The source was whole blood, collected in connection with sensitization to the hapten diphenylcyclopropenone (DPC). The receptors derive from a woman in her forties or fifties with alopecia areata. Some clones in this sample may be carry-over from other donors' samples.

The chain combines TRBV15 with TRBJ2-5; D perhaps matches TRBD1 (5 bases). Germline V gives CDR1 LNHNV, CDR2 YYDKDF (reference sequence). The length of the CDR3 is 14 residues. V was shortened by 0 bases and J by 3 bases, with 8 bases between the two germline ends. CDR3 nucleotide sequence: TGTGCCACCAGCAGAGATCAAGGGGAAGAGACCCAGTACTTC. Its translation: CATSRDQGEETQYF.

This clonotype was seen many times. The chain uses TRBV6-5 and TRBJ2-5, with D maybe TRBD2 (6 bases). Per the germline V gene, CDR1 is MNHEY and CDR2 is SVGAGI. Trimming removed 10 bases from V and 5 bases from J, with 17 bases in between. The CDR3 loop spans 13 amino acids. This chain's CDR3 is CATRTSSGETQYF. The DNA of the CDR3 is TGTGCCACCCGAACTAGCTCTGGGGAGACCCAGTACTTC.

The chain couples TRBV10-2 to TRBJ2-7; D assignment may be TRBD1 or TRBD2 (5 bases each). The CDR3 is made up of 12 amino acids. From germline, CDR1 is WSHSY and CDR2 SAAADI. The V gene lost 6 bases and the J gene lost 7 bases, with 13 bases spanning the gap. CDR3 amino acids: CASRGLGGEQYF. The CDR3 nucleotides are TGCGCCAGCAGGGGGCTCGGAGGTGAGCAGTACTTC.

The chain is built from TRBV18 and TRBJ1-5; D remains ambiguous. The V end was cut by 0 bases, the J end by 2 bases, with 11 bases between. The CDR3 consists of 16 residues. Germline CDR1 reads KGHSH; CDR2 reads LQKENI. The DNA of the CDR3 is TGTGCCAGCTCACCACCAGGGTTGGTGGGCAATCAGCCCCAGCATTTT. This sequence encodes CASSPPGLVGNQPQHF.

This clonotype came up a few times. CDR3 nucleotides: TGTGCCAGCAGCTTAGACAGGCTGGGATCACCCCTCCACTTT. Residues: CASSLDRLGSPLHF. V gene TRBV28 combines with J gene TRBJ1-6, with a possible D match to TRBD1 (6 bases). Trimming took 6 bases from V and 10 from J, leaving 16 bases between them. This CDR3 region has 14 residues. Germline V lookup: CDR1 MDHEN, CDR2 SYDVKM.

The sample holds many counts of this clonotype. The V gene is TRBV12-3 or TRBV12-4, the J gene TRBJ1-2, with D possibly TRBD1 on 6 matching bases. Trimming took off 6 bases at V and 1 base at J, with 21 bases between the two ends. The CDR3 is made up of 17 amino acids. CDR3 in DNA: TGTGCCAGCAGGTCGTTTGGGACAACCATTTATAACTATGGCTACACCTTC. This translates into CASRSFGTTIYNYGYTF.

The table lists this clonotype with many counts. CDR3 DNA sequence: TGTGCCAGCAGCTCCACCCGGGAGGGCCGTGGCAATGAGCAGTTCTTC. It codes for CASSSTREGRGNEQFF. The rearrangement links TRBV6-6 to TRBJ2-1; TRBD2 agrees at 8 bases. V gave up 6 bases and J gave up 6 bases; unmatched junction bases: 13. CDR1 is MNHNY and CDR2 is SVGAGI in the germline V gene (reference sequence). The length of the CDR3 is 16 residues.

This clonotype was counted ten times or more. CDR3 sequence: CASSVATGPSYEQYF. The CDR3 DNA is TGTGCCAGCAGCGTAGCCACAGGGCCCTCCTACGAGCAGTACTTC. The chain couples TRBV9 to TRBJ2-7; possibly TRBD1 for D (6 bases). Germline-derived CDR1 and CDR2 are SGDLS and YYNGEE. V lost 0 bases and J lost 0, with 10 bases in between. This CDR3 spans 15 amino acids.

The chain is built from TRBV7-9 and TRBJ2-5; tentatively, D is TRBD1 (6 bases). Germline assignment: CDR1 SEHNR and CDR2 FQNEAQ (reference sequence). This CDR3 is built from 14 residues. V dropped 7 bases and J dropped 1 base, with 13 bases sitting between them. CDR3 sequence reads: CASTTGRSQETQYF. CDR3 DNA: TGTGCCAGCACGACAGGACGTAGCCAAGAGACCCAGTACTTC.

The CDR3 reads CSAFTGPREGNTF. The CDR3 DNA reads TGCAGCGCCTTCACCGGGCCCCGTGAGGGGAACACCTTC. The J gene is TRBJ1-2, the V gene TRBV29-1; D possibly corresponds to TRBD1 (5 bases). The CDR3 totals 13 residues. Germline V gene sequence: CDR1 SQVTM, CDR2 ANQGSEA. Trimming left V 7 bases short and J 12 bases short, with 24 bases between.

This clonotype appeared a few times. The chain carries TRBV9 and TRBJ2-7; TRBD1 matches at 7 bases. CDR1 and CDR2 (germline): SGDLS, YYNGEE. The CDR3 is 14 residues long. V lost 3 bases to trimming and J lost 2 bases; unmatched junction nucleotides: 5. The CDR3 sequence: CASSATGTAYEQYF. In nucleotides, the CDR3 is TGTGCCAGCAGCGCCACCGGGACAGCCTACGAGCAGTACTTC.

This clonotype appeared a few times. This chain links TRBV11-1 with TRBJ2-3; 8 positions match TRBD1. This CDR3 contains 15 residues. V lost 5 bases to trimming and J lost 3 bases; unmatched junction nucleotides: 7. Germline loops: CDR1 SGHAT, CDR2 FQDESV (reference sequence). The CDR3 loop reads CASSPWDRSTDTQYF. For the CDR3, the DNA is TGTGCCAGCAGCCCATGGGACAGGAGTACAGATACGCAGTATTTT. Together with reference TRBV11-1 and TRBJ2-3, the CDR3 gives the full variable domain: EAEVAQSPRYKITEKSQAVAFWCDPISGHATLYWYRQILGQGPELLVQFQDESVVDDSQLPKDRFSAERLKGVDSTLKIQPAELGDSAMYLCASSPWDRSTDTQYFGPGTRLTVL.

This clonotype was found many times. The chain uses TRBV6-6 and TRBJ1-5; D unresolved. With 2 bases removed from V and 9 bases from J, the gap between germline ends came to 8 bases. The CDR3 totals 12 residues. Germline values: CDR1 MNHNY, CDR2 SVGAGI (reference sequence). CDR3 sequence (DNA): TGTGCCAGCAGTTACATCACTAGGCCCCAGCATTTT. Translated: CASSYITRPQHF.

This clonotype was observed a few times. The V and J genes are TRBV7-2 and TRBJ1-4, with D unresolved. This CDR3 contains 15 residues. V gave up 6 bases and J gave up 8 bases, with 19 bases separating them. CDR1 SGHTA and CDR2 FQGNSA come from the germline V gene. The CDR3 protein is CASRFRGVKHEKLFF. DNA of the CDR3: TGTGCCAGCAGGTTCCGCGGGGTGAAACACGAAAAACTGTTTTTT.

The chain uses TRBV6-2 or TRBV6-3 and TRBJ2-2; TRBD1 might be the D (6 bases). This CDR3 has 15 residues. Deletions cut 5 bases from V and 6 bases from J, with 16 bases between. Germline V lookup: CDR1 MNHEY, CDR2 SVGEGT. CDR3 coding DNA: TGTGCCAGCAGTATACAGGGTATCCAGTCCGGGGAGCTGTTTTTT. Translation gives CASSIQGIQSGELFF.

This clonotype appeared many times. V is TRBV7-2 and J is TRBJ1-1; no definite D call. Germline CDR1 is SGHTA and CDR2 is FQGNSA. The CDR3 loop spans 15 amino acids. The V end was cut by 2 bases, the J end by 5 bases, with 15 bases between. The CDR3 is CASSLSGISGTEAFF. The CDR3 bases are TGTGCCAGCAGCTTAAGTGGGATATCGGGGACTGAAGCTTTCTTT.

The chain has TRBV28 and TRBJ2-5, with D maybe TRBD1 (5 bases). Germline V lookup: CDR1 MDHEN, CDR2 SYDVKM. V shed 5 bases and J shed 5 bases, with 9 bases lying between them. The CDR3 has 12 amino acids. The DNA of the CDR3 is TGTGCCAGCAGTCCAGGGCGGGAGACCCAGTACTTC. Protein sequence: CASSPGRETQYF.

This clonotype showed up many times. V is TRBV3-1 and J is TRBJ2-7; 7 nucleotides line up with TRBD1. V was clipped by 1 base and J by 2 bases; unmatched bases: 2. Germline V gene sequence: CDR1 LGHDT, CDR2 YNNKEL (reference sequence). The CDR3 has 14 residues. The CDR3 loop is CASSQAGQAYEQYF. In DNA, the CDR3 is TGTGCCAGCAGCCAAGCTGGACAGGCCTACGAGCAGTACTTC.